This T cell receptor beta chain was identified in a study of cytomegalovirus exposure and HLA in healthy donors. Study-level points and caveats: Among TCR sequences, most were rare, though some public TCRs appeared in many donors. An apparent linkage of common viral pathogens to several of the most significant clusters emerged in a later analysis. Later analysis identified a missense DCLRE1C variant that was linked to TCR beta V- and J-gene trimming.

The length of the CDR3 is 14 residues. Germline CDR1 reads GTSNPN; CDR2 reads SVGIG (reference sequence). Details on this clone: The antigen is not known.

PCR amplification relied on 60 Vbeta primers (plus 13 Jbeta primers). Here immunoSEQ multiplex PCR was the method, and the copy in TCRdb shows in-frame clones only, minus some. The sample has 70,000 to 90,000 clones; around 70% are singletons. The TCR comes from a man aged 35 to 55 in good health and CMV-seropositive. This chain connects TRBV30 to TRBJ2-5; weak D call: TRBD2 (5 bases). The end of the DNA aligns better with TRBJ2-7, so the J call may be wrong. Sample: PBMCs. This chain's CDR3 is CAWRDFESSYEQYF. The CDR3 region has the DNA TGTGCCTGGAGGGACTTCGAAAGCTCCTACGAGCAGTACTTC.